The 21 T cell receptor beta chains given below trace back to one sample, sequenced in a study of T-cell reconstitution after alpha-beta-depleted transplantation in children. Unique molecular identifiers tagged the TCRbeta library. In TCRdb, the PCR reads were re-called with MiXCR into one record per CDR3 protein. Among hundreds of thousands of distinct CDR3 sequences listed, 16% were seen once. The source material was PBMCs from the stem cell graft donor, sampled from the stem cell graft. These receptors were obtained from a human donor who donated a stem cell graft to a child with acute myeloid leukemia.

Ten or more counts support this clonotype. The chain links TRBV29-1 to TRBJ2-7; TRBD2 might be the D (7 bases). From germline, CDR1 is SQVTM and CDR2 ANQGSEA. The CDR3 consists of 12 residues. V lost 3 bases and J lost 7, with 13 bases in between. The CDR3 DNA reads as TGCAGCGTTGAGGGGGGGCCGGGTGAGCAGTACTTC. Its protein product is CSVEGGPGEQYF.

This clonotype was seen a handful of times. The chain is built from TRBV7-9 and TRBJ2-7; D possibly corresponds to TRBD1 (6 bases). Trimming stripped 1 base from V and 2 bases from J, with 12 bases between. The germline gives CDR1 SEHNR, CDR2 FQNEAQ (reference sequence). This CDR3 has 15 residues. CDR3 DNA: TGTGCCAGCAGCTTAGGCAGGGACACCGCCTACGAGCAGTACGTC. Amino acid sequence: CASSLGRDTAYEQYV.

This clonotype has more than one count but fewer than ten. This chain links TRBV20-1 with TRBJ2-3, with 11 bases that match TRBD1. The CDR3 runs 14 residues. With 8 bases clipped from V and 6 bases from J, the junction kept 10 bases outside the gene matches. Germline V gene lookup returns CDR1 DFQATT and CDR2 SNEGSKA (reference sequence). CDR3 DNA: TGCAGTACTCCCGGGACAGGGGGTTCGGATACGCAGTATTTT. Translating it yields CSTPGTGGSDTQYF.

There are a few counts of this clonotype. V and J are TRBV5-1 and TRBJ2-5, with TRBD1 as a possible D gene (6 bases). V lost 4 bases and J lost 2, with 12 bases in between. Looked up from germline, CDR1 is SGHRS and CDR2 is YFSETQ. The CDR3 consists of 14 residues. CDR3 amino acids: CASSQTGSQETQYF. The CDR3 DNA follows: TGCGCCAGCAGCCAGACAGGCTCACAAGAGACCCAGTACTTC.

This clonotype was seen many times. The chain couples TRBV5-6 to TRBJ2-7, with a possible D match to TRBD1 (6 bases). The CDR3 loop spans 13 amino acids. V shed 4 bases and J shed 6 bases, with 14 bases lying between them. Germline values: CDR1 SGHDT, CDR2 YYEEEE. CDR3 amino acids: CASSPEGGTEQYV. Here the CDR3 DNA reads TGTGCCAGCAGCCCGGAAGGGGGTACCGAGCAGTACGTC.

This clonotype was detected a few times. The chain recombines TRBV20-1 with TRBJ2-6; possible D gene TRBD1, 5 bases. Germline CDR1 is DFQATT and CDR2 is SNEGSKA (reference sequence). This CDR3 has 18 amino acids. V was clipped by 3 bases and J by 4 bases, with 22 bases between them. CDR3 DNA sequence: TGCAGTGCTAGCGCGGACACCAGAGTGAACGGAGGGGCCAACGTCCTGACTTTC. Protein sequence: CSASADTRVNGGANVLTF.

This clonotype was observed a few times. The rearrangement links TRBV7-2 to TRBJ2-1; either TRBD1 or TRBD2 may fit D (5 bases each). The CDR3 is 15 amino acids. The ends were cut back, 5 bases at V and 10 bases at J, with 21 bases in the middle. Looked up from germline, CDR1 is SGHTA and CDR2 is FQGNSA. CDR3 residues: CASSARDQPTSEQFF. The CDR3 region has the DNA TGTGCCAGCAGCGCCCGGGACCAACCCACTTCCGAGCAGTTCTTC.

This rearrangement joins TRBV4-1 to TRBJ1-1; D remains ambiguous. V gave up 1 base and J gave up 0 bases, with 9 bases separating them. The length of the CDR3 is 15 residues. Looked up from germline, CDR1 is MGHRA and CDR2 is YSYEKL. Written as DNA, the CDR3 is TGCGCCAGCAGCCAAGGGTACACCATGAACACTGAAGCTTTCTTT. Protein sequence: CASSQGYTMNTEAFF.

In its sample, this clonotype was seen a few times. The V call is TRBV7-2, the J call TRBJ2-5, with 8 bases aligning to TRBD2. The ends lost 5 bases at V and 2 bases at J; junction bases unmatched: 7. This CDR3 is built from 15 residues. The germline V gene has CDR1 SGHTA and CDR2 FQGNSA. CDR3 in DNA: TGTGCCAGCAGCCCCCAGCGGGGGCTGCAAGAGACCCAGTACTTC. Translating it yields CASSPQRGLQETQYF. The full variable domain, completed using reference TRBV7-2 and TRBJ2-5, is GAGVSQSPSNKVTEKGKDVELRCDPISGHTALYWYRQSLGQGLEFLIYFQGNSAPDKSGLPSDRFSAERTGGSVSTLTIQRTQQEDSAVYLCASSPQRGLQETQYFGPGTRLLVL.

This clonotype came up many times. CDR3 nucleotide sequence: TGTGCCAGCAGCCGGGGAGGGCAGTTCTTC. This gives the protein CASSRGGQFF. This chain uses TRBV7-2 with TRBJ2-1; possible D gene TRBD2, 6 bases. The CDR3 runs to 10 residues. Germline CDR1 reads SGHTA; CDR2 reads FQGNSA. Between the trimmed V and J ends, which lost 5 bases and 12 bases, there was a span of 8 bases.

This clonotype was counted ten times or more. The genes are TRBV7-2 and TRBJ1-1; no clear D. The CDR3 loop spans 12 amino acids. V lost 1 base, J lost 12 bases, and 12 bases lay in between. Germline-derived CDR1 and CDR2 are SGHTA and FQGNSA. In DNA, the CDR3 is TGTGCCAGCAGCTTAGGAGGTGGGTGGACTTTCTTT. Its protein product is CASSLGGGWTFF. Full variable domain (rest looked up from reference TRBV7-2 and TRBJ1-1): GAGVSQSPSNKVTEKGKDVELRCDPISGHTALYWYRQSLGQGLEFLIYFQGNSAPDKSGLPSDRFSAERTGGSVSTLTIQRTQQEDSAVYLCASSLGGGWTFFGQGTRLTVV.

Many counts were recorded for this clonotype. The chain couples TRBV4-2 to TRBJ1-1; D remains unclear. Germline CDR1 and CDR2: LGHNA and YNFKEQ. The CDR3 extends over 13 amino acids. The ends were cut back, 4 bases at V and 1 base at J, with 7 bases in the middle. The CDR3 reads CASSPKPNTEAFF. The CDR3 region has the DNA TGTGCCAGCAGCCCAAAACCGAACACTGAAGCTTTCTTT.

This clonotype came up many times. The chain recombines TRBV29-1 with TRBJ2-1; D call uncertain. CDR1 and CDR2 (germline): SQVTM, ANQGSEA. The CDR3 extends over 13 amino acids. V lost 7 bases and J 6 bases, leaving 16 bases between the germline ends. CDR3 sequence (DNA): TGCAGCGGAGAAATTCGTTCGTCCAATGAGCAGTTCTTC. As protein: CSGEIRSSNEQFF.

This clonotype was seen only a few times. The V and J genes are TRBV27 and TRBJ2-7; weak D call: TRBD2 (6 bases). Trimming cost V 2 bases and J 1 base, with 12 bases left between them. CDR1 MNHEY and CDR2 SMNVEV come from the germline V gene (reference sequence). The CDR3 has 15 residues. CDR3 sequence reads: CASSLSLRGSYEQYF. The CDR3 DNA follows: TGTGCCAGCAGTTTAAGCCTTCGGGGGTCCTACGAGCAGTACTTC.

This CDR3 is CSARMTSGGAMVDYEQYF. DNA of the CDR3: TGCAGTGCTAGGATGACTAGCGGGGGGGCTATGGTCGACTACGAGCAGTACTTC. The chain is built from TRBV20-1 and TRBJ2-7; the match to TRBD2 covers 14 bases. CDR3 length: 18 amino acids. CDR1 and CDR2 (germline): DFQATT, SNEGSKA (reference sequence). Losses at the gene ends were 3 bases for V and 3 bases for J; bases not matched to a gene: 13.

The chain is built from TRBV7-9 and TRBJ1-5; D gene ambiguous. Trimming took 5 bases from V and 7 from J, leaving 9 bases between them. CDR3 size: 12 residues. Germline V gene data show CDR1 as SEHNR and CDR2 as FQNEAQ (reference sequence). The CDR3 bases are TGTGCCAGCAGCCCGGCGGGCCAGCCCCAGCATTTT. This sequence encodes CASSPAGQPQHF.

The chain has TRBV7-2 and TRBJ2-3, with 9 bases identical to TRBD2. This CDR3 has 16 amino acids. Unmatched junction bases numbered 9, after V lost 8 bases and J lost 0 bases. Germline assignment: CDR1 SGHTA and CDR2 FQGNSA. This chain's CDR3 is CASGLSGGLSTDTQYF. The DNA of the CDR3 is TGTGCCAGCGGACTTAGCGGGGGACTAAGCACAGATACGCAGTATTTT.

The chain employs TRBV9 and TRBJ1-1; tentative D call: TRBD1 (5 bases). V lost 2 bases and J 4 bases, leaving 18 bases between the germline ends. The germline V gene encodes CDR1 SGDLS and CDR2 YYNGEE. The length of the CDR3 is 16 residues. CDR3 sequence (DNA): TGTGCCAGCAGCGTCGGACACGTGGGCAGGGCCACTGAAGCTTTCTTT. Translating it yields CASSVGHVGRATEAFF.

This clonotype was detected ten times or more. This sequence joins TRBV15 and TRBJ1-1, with D hard to call. This CDR3 region has 13 residues. Germline values: CDR1 LNHNV, CDR2 YYDKDF (reference sequence). Trimming removed 8 bases at V and 3 bases at J, with 13 bases between. CDR3 in amino acids: CATAGAGYTEAFF. For the CDR3, the DNA is TGTGCCACCGCGGGCGCGGGATACACTGAAGCTTTCTTT.

The chain recombines TRBV10-3 with TRBJ1-2; 9 bases map to TRBD1. The CDR3 covers 15 residues. Germline V gene lookup returns CDR1 ENHRY and CDR2 SYGVKD. The J segment lost 6 bases and the V segment lost 9 bases, leaving 14 bases of the junction unmatched. The CDR3 DNA reads as TGTGCCATACAGGGGGCGCGGTCTTTTACTGATGGCTACACCTTC. This gives the protein CAIQGARSFTDGYTF.

This clonotype was seen a handful of times. This sequence joins TRBV20-1 and TRBJ2-7, with a weak D call TRBD2 (6 bases). CDR1 and CDR2 from the germline V gene are DFQATT and SNEGSKA (reference sequence). CDR3 length: 14 residues. The ends were cut back, 6 bases at V and 6 bases at J, with 21 bases in the middle. The CDR3 here is CSAAGQGFRGEQYV. CDR3 nucleotides: TGCAGTGCCGCGGGGCAGGGTTTTCGGGGCGAGCAGTACGTC.